Below are 19 T cell receptor beta chains sequenced from a single sample in a study of shared T cell receptors in the human thymus. Profiled with immunoSEQ multiplex PCR; TCRdb holds only in-frame clones, not every one. The sample holds around 340,000 clones, about 95% seen once. The sample was thymocytes. All receptors derive from a human donor.

In its sample, this clone was seen a few times. V and J are TRBV13 and TRBJ2-3, with 8 bases matching TRBD2. Germline V CDR1 and CDR2: PRHDT, FYEKMQ (reference sequence). The V gene end was trimmed by 4 bases and the J gene end by 4 bases; junction bases not matched to a gene: 10. The CDR3 contains 16 residues. CDR3 DNA sequence: TGTGCCAGCAGCTACGGGACTCAGCGGGAGTCAGATACGCAGTATTTT. It is translated as CASSYGTQRESDTQYF. The variable domain in full, with the rest retrieved from reference TRBV13 and TRBJ2-3, is AAGVIQSPRHLIKEKRETATLKCYPIPRHDTVYWYQQGPGQDPQFLISFYEKMQSDKGSIPDRFSAQQFSDYHSELNMSSLELGDSALYFCASSYGTQRESDTQYFGPGTRLTVL.

The chain links TRBV25-1 to TRBJ2-2; D is perhaps TRBD2 (5 bases). Germline values: CDR1 MGHDK, CDR2 SYGVNS. Trimming shortened V by 8 bases and J by 1 base, and 11 bases separated the two germline ends. This CDR3 has 14 residues. In DNA form, the CDR3 reads TGTGCCAGCCTGACCGAGGGGAACACCGGGGAGCTGTTTTTT. Amino acid sequence: CASLTEGNTGELFF.

This chain connects TRBV21-1 to TRBJ2-2. TRBV21-1 is an annotated pseudogene. The CDR3 has 13 amino acids. Written as DNA, the CDR3 is TGTGCCAGCAGCGCAAAAGACACCGGGGAGCTGTTTTTT. It codes for CASSAKDTGELFF.

V gene TRBV2 combines with J gene TRBJ2-1, with 7 bases lining up with TRBD1. The CDR3 runs 15 residues. Germline lookup yields CDR1 SNHLY and CDR2 FYNNEI. The J segment lost 2 bases and the V segment lost 5 bases, leaving 6 bases of the junction unmatched. In DNA form, the CDR3 reads TGTGCCAGCAGTATAACAGGGGCTACCTACAATGAGCAGTTCTTC. Protein: CASSITGATYNEQFF.

This chain uses TRBV6-6 with TRBJ1-2; possibly TRBD1 for D (6 bases). The CDR3 spans 16 residues. The V gene's germline CDR1 is MNHNY and CDR2 SVGAGI (reference sequence). Trimming removed 1 base at V and 7 bases at J, with 19 bases between. The CDR3 loop reads CASSYYHREATSGYTF. CDR3 DNA sequence: TGTGCCAGCAGTTACTACCACAGGGAAGCAACTTCTGGCTACACCTTC.

The chain is built from TRBV28 and TRBJ2-7; 10 bases map to TRBD2. V lost 6 bases to trimming and J lost 4 bases; unmatched junction nucleotides: 12. Germline CDR1 and CDR2: MDHEN and SYDVKM. The CDR3 covers 16 residues. The CDR3 here is CASSLPGTSEGYEQYF. DNA for the CDR3: TGTGCCAGCAGCCTACCCGGGACTAGCGAGGGGTACGAGCAGTACTTC.

The rearrangement joins TRBV28 to TRBJ1-4; D ambiguous. V was clipped by 5 bases and J by 0 bases, with 13 bases between them. The germline CDR1 and CDR2 sequences are MDHEN and SYDVKM. The CDR3 consists of 16 residues. CDR3 nucleotides: TGTGCCAGCAGTAAACATTCAGCTGCAACTAATGAAAAACTGTTTTTT. Protein product: CASSKHSAATNEKLFF. Looking up the rest from reference TRBV28 and TRBJ1-4 gives the full variable domain: DVKVTQSSRYLVKRTGEKVFLECVQDMDHENMFWYRQDPGLGLRLIYFSYDVKMKEKGDIPEGYSVSREKKERFSLILESASTNQTSMYLCASSKHSAATNEKLFFGSGTQLSVL.

This chain uses TRBV7-9 with TRBJ1-2; 11 bases agree with TRBD1. The germline V gene encodes CDR1 SEHNR and CDR2 FQNEAQ (reference sequence). J lost 3 bases, V lost 5 bases, and 11 bases had no gene match. There are 17 residues in the CDR3. The CDR3 nucleotides are TGTGCCAGCAGCAGAAGAAGGGGACAGGGGGTAGACTATGGCTACACCTTC. Protein sequence: CASSRRRGQGVDYGYTF.

The V gene is TRBV6-1, the J gene TRBJ1-1, with D uncertain. V was pared by 1 base and J by 2 bases, with 17 bases between. The CDR3 totals 17 residues. The germline gives CDR1 MNHNS, CDR2 SASEGT. CDR3 DNA sequence: TGTGCCAGCAGTGAAGTTTCCGGGCCCAGAAATAACACTGAAGCTTTCTTT. Residues: CASSEVSGPRNNTEAFF.

This clone has a single count. V and J are TRBV5-1 and TRBJ1-1; 8 bases agree with TRBD1. The V gene end was trimmed by 3 bases and the J gene end by 0 bases; junction bases not matched to a gene: 10. This CDR3 is built from 17 residues. Germline V gene data show CDR1 as SGHRS and CDR2 as YFSETQ. As DNA, the CDR3 is TGCGCCAGCAGCTCAACTACAGGGGGACCCATGAACACTGAAGCTTTCTTT. Translated, it gives CASSSTTGGPMNTEAFF.

The V and J genes are TRBV4-3 and TRBJ2-1; D not resolved. Germline V lookup: CDR1 LGHNA, CDR2 YSLEER. The V end was cut by 0 bases, the J end by 2 bases, with 17 bases between. There are 18 residues in the CDR3. The CDR3 region has the DNA TGCGCCAGCAGCCAAGAACTTCCCCCTACCCCGCCCTACAATGAGCAGTTCTTC. Amino acid sequence: CASSQELPPTPPYNEQFF.

The chain carries TRBV4-1 and TRBJ2-1; possibly TRBD2 for D (6 bases). The germline V gene has CDR1 MGHRA and CDR2 YSYEKL. V was pared by 2 bases and J by 5 bases, with 19 bases between. The CDR3 spans 17 residues. CDR3 residues: CASSQLGREARDNEQFF. DNA of the CDR3: TGCGCCAGCAGCCAACTTGGTAGGGAGGCCCGGGACAATGAGCAGTTCTTC.

J is TRBJ2-1 and V is TRBV7-9, with D hard to call. The V and J ends lost 0 bases and 8 bases respectively, with 11 bases between them. CDR3 length: 14 residues. CDR1 and CDR2 from the germline V gene are SEHNR and FQNEAQ (reference sequence). The CDR3 DNA follows: TGTGCCAGCAGCTTAGCGCAGGTTAACCATGAGCAGTTCTTC. This encodes CASSLAQVNHEQFF.

V and J are TRBV5-6 and TRBJ2-3; 13 bases line up with TRBD2. There are 17 residues in the CDR3. V lost 5 bases to trimming and J lost 4 bases; unmatched junction nucleotides: 10. Germline CDR1 and CDR2: SGHDT and YYEEEE. The DNA for the CDR3 is TGTGCCAGCAGTCTCGGGACTAGCGGGGAGGGCCCAGATACGCAGTATTTT. Its translation: CASSLGTSGEGPDTQYF. Based on the CDR3 plus reference TRBV5-6 and TRBJ2-3, the full variable domain is DAGVTQSPTHLIKTRGQQVTLRCSPKSGHDTVSWYQQALGQGPQFIFQYYEEEERQRGNFPDRFSGHQFPNYSSELNVNALLLGDSALYLCASSLGTSGEGPDTQYFGPGTRLTVL.

The chain carries TRBV28 and TRBJ1-2, with 7 bases identical to TRBD1. Germline-derived CDR1 and CDR2 are MDHEN and SYDVKM. Germline trimming cut 7 bases from V and 0 bases from J; bases unmatched to any gene: 17. The CDR3 extends over 18 amino acids. The CDR3, as DNA: TGTGCCAGCACCTTCCAGGGCGCAGGGGGATTAGCTAACTATGGCTACACCTTC. This sequence encodes CASTFQGAGGLANYGYTF.

The gene calls are TRBV19 and TRBJ2-7, with TRBD2 matching over 7 bases. This CDR3 has 16 amino acids. The V segment lost 5 bases and the J segment 4 bases; nucleotides outside the gene matches: 14. Germline V gives CDR1 LNHDA, CDR2 SQIVND (reference sequence). CDR3 region: CASSLKAGFGVYEQYF. CDR3 bases: TGTGCCAGTAGTTTGAAAGCGGGGTTTGGGGTTTACGAGCAGTACTTC. The full variable domain, in which reference TRBV19 and TRBJ2-7 provide the parts outside the CDR3, is DGGITQSPKYLFRKEGQNVTLSCEQNLNHDAMYWYRQDPGQGLRLIYYSQIVNDFQKGDIAEGYSVSREKKESFPLTVTSAQKNPTAFYLCASSLKAGFGVYEQYFGPGTRLTVT.

This chain joins TRBV9 and TRBJ2-7, with 8 positions matching TRBD2. From germline, CDR1 is SGDLS and CDR2 YYNGEE. The CDR3 extends over 15 amino acids. After removal of 3 bases from V and 2 bases from J, the junction contained 7 bases not matched to a gene. As DNA, the CDR3 is TGTGCCAGCAGCGCACCCGGGACTAGGACCTACGAGCAGTACTTC. The encoded protein is CASSAPGTRTYEQYF. Full variable domain (missing parts from reference TRBV9 and TRBJ2-7): DSGVTQTPKHLITATGQRVTLRCSPRSGDLSVYWYQQSLDQGLQFLIQYYNGEERAKGNILERFSAQQFPDLHSELNLSSLELGDSALYFCASSAPGTRTYEQYFGPGTRLTVT.

This clone was detected only once. V usage is TRBV7-9 and J usage is TRBJ1-1; D not resolved. Trimming shortened V by 1 base and J by 3 bases, and 9 bases separated the two germline ends. CDR1 is SEHNR and CDR2 is FQNEAQ in the germline V gene (reference sequence). There are 14 residues in the CDR3. CDR3 amino acids: CASSLGVADTEAFF. The CDR3 region has the DNA TGTGCCAGCAGCTTAGGTGTGGCGGACACTGAAGCTTTCTTT.

The chain has TRBV28 and TRBJ2-7; D unclear. Germline V CDR1 and CDR2: MDHEN, SYDVKM. Trimming took off 6 bases at V and 3 bases at J, with 15 bases between the two ends. This CDR3 has 14 amino acids. CDR3 bases: TGTGCCAGCAGAAATCGAACTAAGTACTACGAGCAGTACTTC. This sequence encodes CASRNRTKYYEQYF. Full variable domain (remainder filled in from reference TRBV28 and TRBJ2-7): DVKVTQSSRYLVKRTGEKVFLECVQDMDHENMFWYRQDPGLGLRLIYFSYDVKMKEKGDIPEGYSVSREKKERFSLILESASTNQTSMYLCASRNRTKYYEQYFGPGTRLTVT.